A single sample is the source of the 26 T cell receptor beta chains below, sequenced in a study of CD8 T cells in Susac syndrome. The authors reverse transcribed about 0.5 to 1 ug RNA with random hexamers. TCRdb re-called the immunoSEQ multiplex PCR reads with MiXCR, one entry per CDR3 protein. The data hold roughly 330,000 distinct CDR3 sequences, with around 90% observed a single time. The specimen sequenced was CD4+ T cells from PBMCs. The source is a human donor with multiple sclerosis.

This clonotype was counted a few times. The V and J genes are TRBV20-1 and TRBJ2-5, with 8 bases lining up with TRBD2. J was trimmed by 1 base and V by 5 bases; bases with no gene match: 3. CDR1 is DFQATT and CDR2 is SNEGSKA in the germline V gene (reference sequence). CDR3 length: 13 residues. The CDR3 bases are TGCAGTGCTGCTAGCGGGTTCCAAGAGACCCAGTACTTC. Translating it yields CSAASGFQETQYF.

The chain links TRBV5-1 to TRBJ1-2; possibly TRBD1 for D (5 bases). Looked up from germline, CDR1 is SGHRS and CDR2 is YFSETQ. V lost 4 bases and J 4 bases, leaving 11 bases between the germline ends. The CDR3 extends over 13 amino acids. In DNA, the CDR3 is TGCGCCAGCAGCCTGCCCGGGGGCTATGGCTACACCTTC. Encoded protein: CASSLPGGYGYTF.

The gene calls are TRBV5-1 and TRBJ2-3, with 10 bases identical to TRBD2. CDR3 length: 15 residues. CDR1 is SGHRS and CDR2 is YFSETQ in the germline V gene. Losses at the gene ends were 6 bases for V and 9 bases for J; bases not matched to a gene: 13. The CDR3 sequence: CASNPGTSAAGTQYF. The DNA for the CDR3 is TGCGCCAGCAACCCAGGGACTAGCGCGGCAGGAACGCAGTATTTT. Full variable domain (outside the CDR3, taken from reference TRBV5-1 and TRBJ2-3): KAGVTQTPRYLIKTRGQQVTLSCSPISGHRSVSWYQQTPGQGLQFLFEYFSETQRNKGNFPGRFSGRQFSNSRSEMNVSTLELGDSALYLCASNPGTSAAGTQYFGPGTRLTVL.

The chain combines TRBV24-1 with TRBJ2-5; 7 bases fit TRBD2. CDR3 length: 15 residues. V shed 4 bases, J shed 3 bases, and the junction held 7 bases outside the gene matches. Germline V gene lookup returns CDR1 KGHDR and CDR2 SFDVKD. In nucleotides, the CDR3 is TGTGCCACCAGTGAACCCCAGGCGGGAGAAGAGACCCAGTACTTC. This sequence encodes CATSEPQAGEETQYF.

The CDR3 DNA sequence: TGTGCCAGCACAACTAGGGGGGAGGATACGCAGTATTTT. Protein sequence: CASTTRGEDTQYF. This rearrangement joins TRBV11-2 to TRBJ2-3, with D perhaps matching TRBD1 or TRBD2 (6 bases each). The CDR3 is 13 residues long. V lost 7 bases and J 6 bases, leaving 14 bases between the germline ends. Germline CDR1 and CDR2: SGHAT and FQNNGV. Full variable domain (missing parts from reference TRBV11-2 and TRBJ2-3): EAGVAQSPRYKIIEKRQSVAFWCNPISGHATLYWYQQILGQGPKLLIQFQNNGVVDDSQLPKDRFSAERLKGVDSTLKIQPAKLEDSAVYLCASTTRGEDTQYFGPGTRLTVL.

In its sample, this clonotype was seen once. The chain links TRBV4-1 to TRBJ2-3; D is perhaps TRBD1 (6 bases). Trimming cost V 5 bases and J 3 bases, with 18 bases left between them. CDR3 size: 16 residues. Germline CDR1 reads MGHRA; CDR2 reads YSYEKL. The CDR3 spells CASSSEWGRGTDTQYF. The CDR3 DNA follows: TGCGCCAGCAGCTCGGAGTGGGGGCGCGGGACAGATACGCAGTATTTT.

The genes are TRBV3-1 and TRBJ2-1; D possibly corresponds to TRBD2 (6 bases). The CDR3 runs 14 residues. Germline-derived CDR1 and CDR2 are LGHDT and YNNKEL (reference sequence). Between the trimmed V and J ends, which lost 1 base and 8 bases, there was a span of 12 bases. CDR3 nucleotides: TGTGCCAGCAGCCAAGCGGGAGATAGGGATGAGCAGTTCTTC. Translation gives CASSQAGDRDEQFF.

The chain employs TRBV6-6 and TRBJ1-2, with TRBD1 as a possible D gene (6 bases). Trimming took 6 bases from V and 4 from J, leaving 18 bases between them. CDR3 length: 15 residues. Germline values: CDR1 MNHNY, CDR2 SVGAGI (reference sequence). The CDR3 reads CASSPSREGGYGYTF. The CDR3 region has the DNA TGTGCCAGCAGCCCATCCAGGGAGGGGGGCTATGGCTACACCTTC.

The gene calls are TRBV2 and TRBJ1-1, with D perhaps TRBD1 (5 bases). V was trimmed by 6 bases and J by 1 base, leaving 15 bases between them. Germline-derived CDR1 and CDR2 are SNHLY and FYNNEI. This CDR3 contains 15 residues. CDR3 sequence (DNA): TGTGCCAGCAGGGTATCGGGACGGCCGAACACTGAAGCTTTCTTT. This translates into CASRVSGRPNTEAFF.

The rearrangement joins TRBV20-1 to TRBJ2-7; no reliable D call. Trimming removed 3 bases from V and 6 bases from J, with 15 bases in between. CDR1 DFQATT and CDR2 SNEGSKA come from the germline V gene (reference sequence). The CDR3 has 13 residues. CDR3 sequence reads: CSARTVGHPEQYF. The CDR3 coding sequence is TGCAGTGCTAGGACGGTAGGGCACCCCGAGCAGTACTTC.

This chain links TRBV30 with TRBJ2-1; TRBD2 is a possible D gene (5 bases). Trimming removed 1 base from V and 8 bases from J, with 6 bases in between. The CDR3 is 11 amino acids. Germline-derived CDR1 and CDR2 are GTSNPN and SVGIG (reference sequence). The CDR3 nucleotides are TGTGCCTGGAGTGCGGAGGATGAGCAGTTCTTC. Translation: CAWSAEDEQFF.

The table lists this clonotype with a count of one. This rearrangement joins TRBV20-1 to TRBJ1-5; TRBD1 is a possible D gene (6 bases). V lost 8 bases, J lost 0 bases, and 11 bases lay in between. CDR3 length: 13 amino acids. Germline CDR1 DFQATT, CDR2 SNEGSKA (reference sequence). CDR3 sequence reads: CSLSGHSNQPQHF. CDR3 DNA sequence: TGCAGTTTGTCGGGACATAGCAATCAGCCCCAGCATTTT.

This clonotype came up once. Written as DNA, the CDR3 is TGCAGTGCTATAGGAGCGGGGGCCAGCACAGATACGCAGTATTTT. As protein: CSAIGAGASTDTQYF. This rearrangement joins TRBV20-1 to TRBJ2-3; 8 bases match TRBD2. The CDR3 runs to 15 residues. J was trimmed by 0 bases and V by 4 bases; bases with no gene match: 6. The V gene's germline CDR1 is DFQATT and CDR2 SNEGSKA (reference sequence).

This chain joins TRBV7-2 and TRBJ1-2, with D unresolved. This CDR3 region has 14 residues. Germline V CDR1 and CDR2: SGHTA, FQGNSA. V was cut by 0 bases and J by 6 bases, with 11 bases left in between. The CDR3 sequence: CASSLASGSHGYTF. CDR3 nucleotide sequence: TGTGCCAGCAGCTTAGCTTCGGGCTCGCATGGCTACACCTTC.

This clonotype was counted a few times. The rearrangement links TRBV5-1 to TRBJ2-7, with 7 bases aligning to TRBD2. The junction had 12 bases not matched to a gene; V was cut back by 4 bases and J by 2 bases. The CDR3 is made up of 16 amino acids. Germline V gene data show CDR1 as SGHRS and CDR2 as YFSETQ. CDR3 bases: TGCGCCAGCAGCAGAAGTTCCGGGACTACCACCTACGAGCAGTACTTC. Amino acid sequence: CASSRSSGTTTYEQYF.

This sequence joins TRBV9 and TRBJ1-2, with D tentatively TRBD1 (6 bases). The CDR3 covers 16 residues. The V gene lost 1 base and the J gene lost 2 bases, with 15 bases spanning the gap. Germline CDR1 is SGDLS and CDR2 is YYNGEE. CDR3 in DNA: TGTGCCAGCAGCGTACGAGCAGGGGCGGCCAACTATGGCTACACCTTC. Protein sequence: CASSVRAGAANYGYTF.

The chain carries TRBV20-1 and TRBJ2-2; D unresolved. In germline, CDR1 is DFQATT, CDR2 SNEGSKA (reference sequence). The CDR3 is 13 amino acids. Trimming pared 3 bases from V and 5 bases from J, leaving 10 bases between. The CDR3 sequence: CSASPSTTGELFF. In nucleotides, the CDR3 is TGCAGTGCTAGCCCCTCAACGACCGGGGAGCTGTTTTTT.

V and J are TRBV6-5 and TRBJ1-2; D is unresolved. V gave up 0 bases and J gave up 0 bases, with 8 bases separating them. Germline lookup yields CDR1 MNHEY and CDR2 SVGAGI. The CDR3 totals 15 residues. This chain's CDR3 is CASSYSQPTNYGYTF. The CDR3, as DNA: TGTGCCAGCAGTTACTCACAGCCGACTAACTATGGCTACACCTTC.

The CDR3 sequence: CSARPQGTSYEQYF. CDR3 DNA: TGCAGTGCTAGACCCCAGGGGACTTCCTACGAGCAGTACTTC. The chain recombines TRBV20-1 with TRBJ2-7; D is tentatively TRBD1 or TRBD2 (6 bases each). Germline CDR1 is DFQATT and CDR2 is SNEGSKA (reference sequence). Trimming took 2 bases from V and 1 from J, leaving 12 bases between them. This CDR3 is 14 amino acids long.

The chain employs TRBV20-1 and TRBJ2-5; D ambiguous. There are 13 residues in the CDR3. V was pared by 3 bases and J by 1 base, with 9 bases between. In germline, CDR1 is DFQATT, CDR2 SNEGSKA (reference sequence). The DNA for the CDR3 is TGCAGTGCTAGGGGTGGAGTCCAAGAGACCCAGTACTTC. Translating gives CSARGGVQETQYF.

This chain joins TRBV29-1 and TRBJ2-7, with D perhaps being TRBD1 or TRBD2 (6 bases each). Germline V lookup: CDR1 SQVTM, CDR2 ANQGSEA. Trimming pared 6 bases from V and 2 bases from J, leaving 14 bases between. The CDR3 sequence is 13 residues long. The CDR3 DNA reads TGCAGCGTGGCCGGGGGCCGAGCCTACGAGCAGTACTTC. This translates into CSVAGGRAYEQYF.

The chain recombines TRBV11-1 with TRBJ2-7; D is ambiguous. This CDR3 has 13 amino acids. Germline values: CDR1 SGHAT, CDR2 FQDESV (reference sequence). V was clipped by 5 bases and J by 0 bases, with 8 bases between them. CDR3: CASSRPSSYEQYF. In nucleotides, the CDR3 is TGTGCCAGCAGCCGACCTAGCTCCTACGAGCAGTACTTC.

CDR3 in DNA: TGCAGTGCAGCGGGAGGAGGAAATGAGCAGTTCTTC. As protein: CSAAGGGNEQFF. The J gene is TRBJ2-1, the V gene TRBV20-1, with 9 bases identical to TRBD2. V trimming: 6 bases; J trimming: 7 bases; junction bases outside the gene matches: 4. The CDR3 consists of 12 residues. Per the germline V gene, CDR1 is DFQATT and CDR2 is SNEGSKA (reference sequence).

J is TRBJ2-5 and V is TRBV6-1; D is unclear. Between the trimmed V and J ends, which lost 1 base and 2 bases, there was a span of 17 bases. This CDR3 comprises 17 residues. Germline V lookup: CDR1 MNHNS, CDR2 SASEGT. CDR3 DNA sequence: TGTGCCAGCAGTGAAGGCTACGTTTCTGAGTCGCAAGAGACCCAGTACTTC. Its translation is CASSEGYVSESQETQYF.

This sequence joins TRBV6-6 and TRBJ1-2; TRBD1 is a possible D gene (5 bases). The CDR3 is 16 residues long. The V and J ends lost 0 bases and 6 bases respectively, with 17 bases between them. Germline-derived CDR1 and CDR2 are MNHNY and SVGAGI (reference sequence). This CDR3 reads CASSYSKRGGNDGYTF. In nucleotides, the CDR3 is TGTGCCAGCAGTTACTCGAAAAGGGGCGGAAATGATGGCTACACCTTC.

The chain employs TRBV20-1 and TRBJ1-5; maybe TRBD1 (5 bases). V was cut by 5 bases and J by 0 bases, with 17 bases left in between. The V gene's germline CDR1 is DFQATT and CDR2 SNEGSKA (reference sequence). The CDR3 is 16 residues long. DNA of the CDR3: TGCAGTGCTGGGGGAGGGGACTCGTATAGCAATCAGCCCCAGCATTTT. It codes for CSAGGGDSYSNQPQHF.